The 11 T cell receptor beta chains listed next were all sequenced from one sample in a study of T-cell memory formation after mild COVID-19. MiXCR, run by TCRdb on the 5' RACE reads, gives a single entry per CDR3 protein. The repertoire holds 170,000 or so distinct CDR3 sequences, with 20% to 25% as singletons. The sequenced sample was PBMCs or a T cell subset sorted from them (not recorded which). The source is an adult woman who had mild COVID-19 (a few samples of this study predate the infection). Cell type and time point are not known.

Many counts were recorded for this clonotype. The chain combines TRBV5-1 with TRBJ2-1; D may be TRBD2 (6 bases). CDR3 size: 14 residues. CDR1 is SGHRS, CDR2 YFSETQ, per germline. V lost 5 bases and J lost 9, with 18 bases in between. This CDR3 reads CASRSRGSLGEQFF. The CDR3 DNA reads TGCGCCAGCAGGTCCCGGGGGAGCCTTGGTGAGCAGTTCTTC.

The chain links TRBV9 to TRBJ2-2, with D possibly matching TRBD2 (5 bases). The length of the CDR3 is 16 residues. Germline loops: CDR1 SGDLS, CDR2 YYNGEE. Trimming took 0 bases from V and 1 from J, leaving 10 bases between them. CDR3 nucleotide sequence: TGTGCCAGCAGCGTAGCTAGGACTCAGAACACCGGGGAGCTGTTTTTT. As protein: CASSVARTQNTGELFF.

The rearrangement uses TRBV19 and TRBJ2-1; no reliable D call. The CDR3 is 15 amino acids. V dropped 7 bases and J dropped 0 bases, with 13 bases sitting between them. The germline gives CDR1 LNHDA, CDR2 SQIVND (reference sequence). The CDR3 here is CASTPVPSSYNEQFF. The CDR3 DNA follows: TGTGCCAGTACCCCGGTCCCGAGCTCCTACAATGAGCAGTTCTTC.

This clonotype was seen a handful of times. The genes are TRBV7-8 and TRBJ2-3, with TRBD2 identical over 7 bases. The CDR3 length is 16 residues. V lost 2 bases to trimming and J lost 5 bases; unmatched junction nucleotides: 10. Per germline, CDR1 SGHVS and CDR2 FQNEAQ. This chain's CDR3 is CASSLIRGESIDTQYF. For the CDR3, the DNA is TGTGCCAGCAGCTTAATCCGGGGGGAATCTATAGATACGCAGTATTTT.

This clonotype was counted between two and nine times. The CDR3 region has the DNA TGCGCCAGCAGCTCGCCCCCGGCGGCTGAAGCTTTCTTT. Translated, it gives CASSSPPAAEAFF. The V call is TRBV5-1, the J call TRBJ1-1; D remains unclear. CDR1 is SGHRS, CDR2 YFSETQ, per germline. The germline V and J ends were trimmed by 3 bases and 6 bases, with 12 bases remaining between them. The CDR3 sequence is 13 residues long.

In its sample, this clonotype was seen a few times. The chain employs TRBV10-3 and TRBJ2-1, with D unclear. Looked up from germline, CDR1 is ENHRY and CDR2 is SYGVKD. The CDR3 is 12 residues long. The V end was cut by 2 bases, the J end by 5 bases, with 4 bases between. The CDR3 DNA follows: TGTGCCATCAGTGAGGTGGACAATGAGCAGTTCTTC. Amino acids: CAISEVDNEQFF.

This clonotype came up a few times. The rearrangement links TRBV7-9 to TRBJ2-3; no reliable D call. The CDR3 loop spans 16 amino acids. Germline V gives CDR1 SEHNR, CDR2 FQNEAQ (reference sequence). V was clipped by 6 bases and J by 4 bases, with 20 bases between them. CDR3 protein: CASSYPLGSSPDTQYF. The CDR3 nucleotides are TGTGCCAGCAGTTACCCCCTGGGTTCGTCTCCAGATACGCAGTATTTT. The variable domain in full, completed from reference TRBV7-9 and TRBJ2-3, reads DTGVSQNPRHKITKRGQNVTFRCDPISEHNRLYWYRQTLGQGPEFLTYFQNEAQLEKSRLLSDRFSAERPKGSFSTLEIQRTEQGDSAMYLCASSYPLGSSPDTQYFGPGTRLTVL.

V usage is TRBV10-3 and J usage is TRBJ2-5; no clear D gene. The germline V gene has CDR1 ENHRY and CDR2 SYGVKD. Trimming removed 6 bases from V and 0 bases from J, with 11 bases in between. The CDR3 has 14 residues. CDR3 sequence reads: CAIRPKGHQETQYF. Here the CDR3 DNA reads TGTGCCATCAGGCCAAAGGGCCACCAAGAGACCCAGTACTTC.

This clonotype has just a few counts. The genes are TRBV24-1 and TRBJ2-1; D not resolved. CDR3 length: 11 amino acids. Germline CDR1 is KGHDR and CDR2 is SFDVKD. Trimming removed 9 bases from V and 4 bases from J, with 6 bases in between. The CDR3 nucleotides read TGTGCCACCGAGCAGTACAATGAGCAGTTCTTC. Encoded protein: CATEQYNEQFF.

The chain joins TRBV6-6 to TRBJ2-3; no reliable D call. Trimming took off 3 bases at V and 2 bases at J, with 9 bases between the two ends. The CDR3 is made up of 14 amino acids. Per the germline V gene, CDR1 is MNHNY and CDR2 is SVGAGI (reference sequence). CDR3 protein: CASSYSQSTDTQYF. The CDR3 DNA is TGTGCCAGCAGTTATTCCCAATCCACAGATACGCAGTATTTT.

This clonotype was seen more than once but under ten times. The DNA for the CDR3 is TGCGCCAGCAGCCAAGAGGCAAACCAAGCGGGACAGGCTAACTATGGCTACACCTTC. It specifies CASSQEANQAGQANYGYTF. The J gene is TRBJ1-2, the V gene TRBV4-1, with 8 bases identical to TRBD1. This CDR3 contains 19 residues. Per the germline V gene, CDR1 is MGHRA and CDR2 is YSYEKL. Trimming took 0 bases from V and 0 from J; bases not matched to a gene: 12.